These 30 T cell receptor beta chains were sequenced from one sample in a study of Graves' ophthalmopathy and Graves' hyperthyroidism. Beta-chain TCR CDR3 regions were amplified from RNA transcripts. After a first-round RT-PCR with HTBI primers, a second-round multiplex PCR was run. A single record per CDR3 protein comes from TCRdb applying MiXCR to the multiplex PCR reads. The repertoire includes 350,000 to 400,000 distinct CDR3 sequences, roughly 18% of them detected once, and roughly 1.5% sits in the top ten. The sample consisted of peripheral blood. These receptors originate from a woman aged 18-29 years with Graves' ophthalmopathy.

This clonotype was recorded many times. The CDR3 here is CASSLAMDRGDTIYF. The DNA for the CDR3 is TGTGCCAGCAGCTTAGCGATGGACAGGGGGGACACCATATATTTT. The chain links TRBV7-9 to TRBJ1-3; 10 positions agree with TRBD1. The CDR3 is 15 amino acids. CDR1 is SEHNR, CDR2 FQNEAQ, per germline (reference sequence). V trimming: 0 bases; J trimming: 8 bases; junction bases outside the gene matches: 4.

The rearrangement links TRBV6-5 to TRBJ2-5, with TRBD2 matching over 7 bases. V dropped 4 bases and J dropped 5; count of bases not matched to a gene: 7. This CDR3 region has 14 residues. Germline V gene sequence: CDR1 MNHEY, CDR2 SVGAGI. The CDR3 here is CASSFPGGGETQYF. The CDR3 nucleotides are TGTGCCAGCAGTTTTCCTGGGGGGGGGGAGACCCAGTACTTC.

The chain recombines TRBV6-1 with TRBJ1-1, with 9 positions matching TRBD1. The V segment lost 6 bases and the J segment 4 bases; nucleotides outside the gene matches: 9. CDR3 length: 15 residues. Germline CDR1 MNHNS, CDR2 SASEGT. CDR3 DNA: TGTGCCAGCAGAAAAATGACAGGGGGAGTCACTGAAGCTTTCTTT. Translating it yields CASRKMTGGVTEAFF.

This clonotype showed up just a few times. This rearrangement joins TRBV6-2 or TRBV6-3 to TRBJ1-5; D is perhaps TRBD1 (6 bases). The CDR3 is made up of 14 amino acids. V was shortened by 4 bases and J by 6 bases, with 13 bases between the two germline ends. From germline, CDR1 is MNHEY and CDR2 SVGEGT. CDR3 nucleotides: TGTGCCAGCAGTTTAGGACAGACAACTCAGCCCCAGCATTTT. Encoded protein: CASSLGQTTQPQHF.

This clonotype was counted ten times or more. The chain combines TRBV15 with TRBJ1-1; 7 bases map to TRBD1. V was clipped by 2 bases and J by 3 bases; unmatched bases: 6. CDR3 length equals 15 residues. Germline V gene sequence: CDR1 LNHNV, CDR2 YYDKDF (reference sequence). CDR3 protein: CATSRITGEDTEAFF. In DNA, the CDR3 is TGTGCCACCAGCAGAATCACAGGGGAGGACACTGAAGCTTTCTTT.

This clonotype was seen ten or more times. The J gene is TRBJ2-7, the V gene TRBV5-1; the D call may be TRBD1 or TRBD2 (6 bases each). Per germline, CDR1 SGHRS and CDR2 YFSETQ. The CDR3 totals 13 residues. The ends were cut back, 4 bases at V and 5 bases at J, with 13 bases in the middle. DNA for the CDR3: TGCGCCAGCAGCGGGGGGCGTCCGCACGAGCAGTACTTC. Translated: CASSGGRPHEQYF.

The sample holds many counts of this clonotype. The CDR3 coding sequence is TGTGCCAGCATCGCACTCCCGGCCGCTGGGAGCTCCTACGAGCAGTACTTC. This encodes CASIALPAAGSSYEQYF. This chain connects TRBV6-2 or TRBV6-3 to TRBJ2-7, with D possibly TRBD2 on 5 matching bases. With 7 bases removed from V and 0 bases from J, the gap between germline ends came to 22 bases. The CDR3 has 17 amino acids. Per germline, CDR1 MNHEY and CDR2 SVGEGT.

This clonotype was seen many times. The V and J genes are TRBV2 and TRBJ1-3; no firm D call. V was trimmed by 4 bases and J by 4 bases, leaving 14 bases between them. CDR3 length: 15 amino acids. In germline, CDR1 is SNHLY, CDR2 FYNNEI. The CDR3, as DNA: TGTGCCAGCAGTGTGAGCAGCAACCTCGGAAACACCATATATTTT. Translating it yields CASSVSSNLGNTIYF.

The chain recombines TRBV2 with TRBJ1-5; unclear D gene. The V end lost 10 bases, the J end lost 0 bases, and 10 bases lay between the germline ends. The CDR3 is 13 amino acids. The germline V gene has CDR1 SNHLY and CDR2 FYNNEI. CDR3 residues: CATAGDSNQPQHF. The CDR3 nucleotides are TGTGCCACTGCAGGAGATAGCAATCAGCCCCAGCATTTT.

This clonotype has ten or more counts. The rearrangement joins TRBV19 to TRBJ1-1; 8 bases align to TRBD1. Germline assignment: CDR1 LNHDA and CDR2 SQIVND (reference sequence). CDR3 size: 14 residues. V was clipped by 7 bases and J by 9 bases; unmatched bases: 13. For the CDR3, the DNA is TGTGCCAGTAACGACAGGGGCAAAGTCTTAAAAGCTTTCTTT. It is translated as CASNDRGKVLKAFF.

The J gene is TRBJ2-5, the V gene TRBV6-2 or TRBV6-3, with 8 bases lining up with TRBD1. In germline, CDR1 is MNHEY, CDR2 SVGEGT. The CDR3 covers 14 residues. Unmatched junction bases numbered 10, after V lost 7 bases and J lost 6 bases. The CDR3 DNA reads TGTGCCAGCAAGGATCCCGGACAGGGACAGACCCAGTACTTC. Its translation is CASKDPGQGQTQYF.

This clonotype has at least ten counts. The chain uses TRBV6-1 and TRBJ1-1, with unresolved D. Trimming stripped 2 bases from V and 1 base from J, with 5 bases between. The CDR3 spans 13 residues. Germline CDR1 is MNHNS and CDR2 is SASEGT. The CDR3 reads CASSEWGNTEAFF. For the CDR3, the DNA is TGTGCCAGCAGTGAATGGGGGAACACTGAAGCTTTCTTT.

Ten or more counts support this clonotype. This rearrangement joins TRBV6-2 or TRBV6-3 to TRBJ1-1; D is possibly TRBD1 (5 bases). V was shortened by 2 bases and J by 4 bases, with 8 bases between the two germline ends. This CDR3 spans 13 amino acids. Per the germline V gene, CDR1 is MNHEY and CDR2 is SVGEGT. CDR3 coding DNA: TGTGCCAGCAGTTACACCGGGGGCACTGAAGCTTTCTTT. Translation gives CASSYTGGTEAFF.

This clonotype was found many times. This rearrangement joins TRBV6-2 or TRBV6-3 to TRBJ1-1, with D hard to call. This CDR3 has 13 residues. Germline lookup yields CDR1 MNHEY and CDR2 SVGEGT. Trimming removed 8 bases from V and 1 base from J, with 11 bases in between. DNA for the CDR3: TGTGCCAGCGGCCTGAGACAGAACACTGAAGCTTTCTTT. Translation: CASGLRQNTEAFF.

In this sample, this clonotype turned up many times. The CDR3 loop reads CASSLMGRGYTF. CDR3 sequence (DNA): TGTGCCAGCAGCTTAATGGGAAGGGGCTACACCTTC. The V gene is TRBV7-2, the J gene TRBJ1-2, with D uncertain. This CDR3 region has 12 residues. Germline assignment: CDR1 SGHTA and CDR2 FQGNSA. V lost 2 bases to trimming and J lost 8 bases, with 9 bases between them.

The chain is built from TRBV12-3 or TRBV12-4 and TRBJ1-2, with D perhaps matching TRBD1 (5 bases). The CDR3 loop spans 15 amino acids. The V end was cut by 5 bases, the J end by 0 bases, with 13 bases between. DNA for the CDR3: TGTGCCAGCAGTGATCACAGGAATGCTAACTATGGCTACACCTTC. Its protein product is CASSDHRNANYGYTF.

This clonotype was recorded many times. J is TRBJ1-1 and V is TRBV7-2; tentative D call: TRBD1 (6 bases). Trimming removed 5 bases at V and 4 bases at J, with 11 bases between. CDR1 is SGHTA and CDR2 is FQGNSA in the germline V gene. CDR3 size: 13 residues. The CDR3, as DNA: TGTGCCAGCAGCCCCACAGGGACCACTGAAGCTTTCTTT. Protein sequence: CASSPTGTTEAFF.

In this sample, this clonotype turned up many times. The chain combines TRBV7-2 with TRBJ1-2; possible D gene TRBD1, 5 bases. Germline assignment: CDR1 SGHTA and CDR2 FQGNSA. V lost 2 bases and J lost 6, with 7 bases in between. The CDR3 runs to 12 residues. As DNA, the CDR3 is TGTGCCAGCAGCTTACTGGACAATGGCTACACCTTC. Translating it yields CASSLLDNGYTF.

Ten or more counts support this clonotype. The chain has TRBV7-2 and TRBJ1-1, with D possibly being TRBD1 (6 bases). Trimming left V 6 bases short and J 1 base short, with 15 bases between. Germline values: CDR1 SGHTA, CDR2 FQGNSA. The CDR3 has 15 amino acids. The CDR3 loop is CASREGGRKNTEAFF. CDR3 nucleotide sequence: TGTGCCAGCAGAGAGGGGGGGCGTAAGAACACTGAAGCTTTCTTT.

This clonotype was counted at least ten times. V gene TRBV6-5 combines with J gene TRBJ1-1; perhaps TRBD1 as D (6 bases). The CDR3 has 13 amino acids. Germline CDR1 and CDR2: MNHEY and SVGAGI. V was clipped by 5 bases and J by 1 base, with 8 bases between them. The CDR3 spells CASSTGPNTEAFF. As DNA, the CDR3 is TGTGCCAGCAGTACAGGGCCGAACACTGAAGCTTTCTTT.

This clonotype was seen repeatedly, ten times or more. J is TRBJ2-7 and V is TRBV3-1; 7 nucleotides line up with TRBD1. The germline V gene encodes CDR1 LGHDT and CDR2 YNNKEL (reference sequence). The CDR3 is 14 amino acids. V gave up 6 bases and J gave up 5 bases; unmatched junction bases: 10. This chain's CDR3 is CASRIGGAKNEQYF. The CDR3 bases are TGTGCCAGCAGAATAGGGGGCGCGAAGAACGAGCAGTACTTC.

Many counts were recorded for this clonotype. The chain has TRBV5-1 and TRBJ1-1, with unresolved D. The CDR3 covers 13 residues. Between the trimmed V and J ends, which lost 2 bases and 1 base, there was a span of 6 bases. Looked up from germline, CDR1 is SGHRS and CDR2 is YFSETQ. CDR3: CASSFRQNTEAFF. CDR3 bases: TGCGCCAGCAGCTTTAGACAGAACACTGAAGCTTTCTTT.

This clonotype was counted at least ten times. The CDR3 protein is CASSEVTGPQHF. In DNA, the CDR3 is TGTGCCAGCAGTGAAGTAACGGGGCCCCAGCATTTT. The rearrangement links TRBV6-1 to TRBJ1-5; no reliable D call. The CDR3 contains 12 residues. Germline values: CDR1 MNHNS, CDR2 SASEGT. The ends were cut back, 1 base at V and 9 bases at J, with 7 bases in the middle.

This clonotype has a count of ten or more. The chain couples TRBV7-8 to TRBJ2-5, with D perhaps given as TRBD1 or TRBD2 (6 bases each). CDR1 and CDR2 from the germline V gene are SGHVS and FQNEAQ. This CDR3 is 14 amino acids long. The V end lost 3 bases, the J end lost 5 bases, and 13 bases lay between the germline ends. CDR3 nucleotide sequence: TGTGCCAGCAGCTTTTACGGGGGCAGCGAGACCCAGTACTTC. Its translation: CASSFYGGSETQYF.

This chain connects TRBV12-3 or TRBV12-4 to TRBJ1-5; D ambiguous. Trimming removed 3 bases at V and 7 bases at J, with 16 bases between. The CDR3 totals 15 residues. CDR3 nucleotide sequence: TGTGCCAGCAGTTTGTCGGGGTTCGTTGGCCAGCCCCAGCATTTT. This sequence encodes CASSLSGFVGQPQHF.

Many counts were recorded for this clonotype. This rearrangement joins TRBV12-3 or TRBV12-4 to TRBJ2-1; tentative D call: TRBD2 (6 bases). The CDR3 spans 14 residues. V shed 5 bases and J shed 3 bases, with 11 bases lying between them. The CDR3 loop is CASSGQGGYNEQFF. CDR3 sequence (DNA): TGTGCCAGCAGTGGGCAGGGAGGCTACAATGAGCAGTTCTTC.

This chain uses TRBV28 with TRBJ1-6, with D maybe TRBD1 (5 bases). V was shortened by 3 bases and J by 10 bases, with 16 bases between the two germline ends. Germline V CDR1 and CDR2: MDHEN, SYDVKM. This CDR3 has 15 amino acids. CDR3 region: CASSFIRQGVSPLHF. Written as DNA, the CDR3 is TGTGCCAGCAGTTTTATTCGGCAGGGCGTGTCACCCCTCCACTTT.

This clonotype was found many times. The chain couples TRBV20-1 to TRBJ2-7; 7 nucleotides line up with TRBD1. This CDR3 region has 16 residues. CDR1 is DFQATT, CDR2 SNEGSKA, per germline (reference sequence). Losses at the gene ends were 0 bases for V and 4 bases for J; bases not matched to a gene: 12. The DNA of the CDR3 is TGCAGTGCTAGAGATTTGGCTACAGGGGTCGAATACGAGCAGTACTTC. It yields the protein CSARDLATGVEYEQYF.

This clonotype was counted many times. V is TRBV6-2 or TRBV6-3 and J is TRBJ1-5, with D perhaps TRBD1 (5 bases). V dropped 2 bases and J dropped 7 bases, with 18 bases sitting between them. Germline V gives CDR1 MNHEY, CDR2 SVGEGT. The CDR3 length is 16 residues. The CDR3 nucleotides read TGTGCCAGCAGTTACCCAAGTTCCCAGGGTCGGCAGCCCCAGCATTTT. Translating it yields CASSYPSSQGRQPQHF.

This clonotype was detected ten times or more. V usage is TRBV15 and J usage is TRBJ2-7; D uncertain. The CDR3 runs 13 residues. The V end lost 3 bases, the J end lost 0 bases, and 6 bases lay between the germline ends. CDR1 is LNHNV, CDR2 YYDKDF, per germline (reference sequence). The CDR3 DNA follows: TGTGCCACCAGCAGGGGCAGCTCCTACGAGCAGTACTTC. It is translated as CATSRGSSYEQYF.